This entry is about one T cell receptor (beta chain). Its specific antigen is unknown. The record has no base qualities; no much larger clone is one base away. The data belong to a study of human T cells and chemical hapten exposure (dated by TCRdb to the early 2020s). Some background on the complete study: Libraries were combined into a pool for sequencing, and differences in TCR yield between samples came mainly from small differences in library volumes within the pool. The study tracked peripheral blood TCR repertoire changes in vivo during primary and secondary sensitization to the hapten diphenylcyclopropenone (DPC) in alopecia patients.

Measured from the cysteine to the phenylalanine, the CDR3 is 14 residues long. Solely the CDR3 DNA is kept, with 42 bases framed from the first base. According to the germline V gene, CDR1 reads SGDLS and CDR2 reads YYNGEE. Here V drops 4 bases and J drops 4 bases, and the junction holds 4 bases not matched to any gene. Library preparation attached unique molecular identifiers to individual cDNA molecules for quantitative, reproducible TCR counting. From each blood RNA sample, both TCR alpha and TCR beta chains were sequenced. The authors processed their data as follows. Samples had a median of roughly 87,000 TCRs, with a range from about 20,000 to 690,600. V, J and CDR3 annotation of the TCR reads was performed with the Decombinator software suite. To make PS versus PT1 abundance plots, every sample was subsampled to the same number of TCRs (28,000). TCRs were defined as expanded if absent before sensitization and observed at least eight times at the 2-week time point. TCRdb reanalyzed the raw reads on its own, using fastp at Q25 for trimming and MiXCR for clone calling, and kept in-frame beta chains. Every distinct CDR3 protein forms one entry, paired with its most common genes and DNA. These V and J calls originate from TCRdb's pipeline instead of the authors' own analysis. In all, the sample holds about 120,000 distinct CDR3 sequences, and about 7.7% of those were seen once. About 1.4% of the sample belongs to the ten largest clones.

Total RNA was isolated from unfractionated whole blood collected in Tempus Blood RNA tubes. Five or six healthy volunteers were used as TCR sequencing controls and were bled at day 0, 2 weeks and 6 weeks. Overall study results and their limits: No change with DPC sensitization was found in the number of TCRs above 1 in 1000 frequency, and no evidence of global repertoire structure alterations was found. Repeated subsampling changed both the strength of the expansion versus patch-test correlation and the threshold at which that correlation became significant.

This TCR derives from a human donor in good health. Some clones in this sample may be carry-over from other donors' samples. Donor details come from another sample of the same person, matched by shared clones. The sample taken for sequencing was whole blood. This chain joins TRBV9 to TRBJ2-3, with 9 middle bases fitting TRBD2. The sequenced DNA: TGTGCCAGCAGCACAGGACTAGCGTCAGATACGCAGTATTTT. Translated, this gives CASSTGLASDTQYF.